These T cell receptor beta chains were read from a single sample in a study of blood T cell repertoires in COVID-19. Only in-frame clones appear in the TCRdb table, and some are missing; sequencing was by immunoSEQ multiplex PCR. The sample has fewer than 200,000 clones; 76% are singletons. Sequences were obtained from peripheral blood. These receptors came from a woman over 75 with acute or convalescent COVID-19. Each CDR3 is given without its conserved first and last residue. A D gene is named only where the DNA matches it firmly.

TRBV7-2	.	ASSLFISGDNYGYT
TRBV4-2	TRBD1	ASNGQGAIFT
TRBV2	.	ASLGGDSQPQH
TRBV18	.	ASSPRGSTDTQY
TRBV4-2	.	ASSQDSTEAF
TRBV7-3	TRBD2	ASSLSLAGDTGELF
TRBV19	.	ASRTDSGNEKLF
TRBV3-1/TRBV3-2	TRBD2	ASSQGLAGLGQY
TRBV6-5	.	ASSYQGNQPQH
TRBV6-4	TRBD1	ASKYRDRVTSRRNTIY
TRBV4-3	.	ASSPGLYNYGYT
TRBV4-3	.	ASSPAGGRSYGYT
TRBV24-1	.	ATSDHRSTGELF
TRBV11-2	.	ASSVGHLTRGNTIY
TRBV18	.	ASSPDINTEAF
TRBV5-1	TRBD1	ASSLVQGAPGNTIY
TRBV6-2/TRBV6-3	TRBD2	ASSYGTSGGTDTQY
TRBV6-6	.	ASSTSWSATNEKLF
TRBV7-9	.	ASSVGEKLF
TRBV24-1	TRBD1	ATSAEDRALNTGELF
TRBV3-1/TRBV3-2	.	ASSQLKGVLAVKAF
TRBV12-3/TRBV12-4	.	ASNGGGTNEQF
TRBV7-9	.	ASSPKGPDTQY
TRBV28	TRBD1	ASSLTDRGGSNQPQH
TRBV6-5	.	ASIRAGFYQPQH
TRBV5-1	.	ASSFWENSYEQY
TRBV28	.	ASSLSTGLRALH
TRBV7-2	.	ASSATRSNTGELF
TRBV19	.	ASSIGSPGREPQH
TRBV27	.	ASSLSLSVNTEAF
TRBV3-1/TRBV3-2	TRBD2	ASSQPLLAGGFSQY
TRBV7-9	.	ASTLRGAYGYT
TRBV11-2	TRBD2	ASSPSGTTYNEQF
TRBV19	.	ASSPRADSGELF
TRBV13	.	ASSRQGWGDATDTQY
TRBV5-1	.	ASSLLVMNTEAF
TRBV5-1	TRBD1	ASSLGQGREAF
TRBV28	TRBD1	ASTLAGQGVPEAF
TRBV5-3	.	ARTLGGNQPQH
TRBV7-9	.	ASSLRGSVKRITEAF
TRBV12-5	.	ASGLGSRGDTQY